The entry that follows covers one T cell receptor beta chain sequence. This clone's antigen is unknown. Base qualities are missing; no much larger clone stands one base away. The data derive from a study of shared clonotypes between healthy human individuals (dated by TCRdb to the early 2020s). About the study as a whole: The cohort included three men and two women between 18 and 49 years of age. Blood TCR repertoires of 5 or 6 healthy adults were deeply sequenced to estimate repertoire size and the extent of clonotype sharing between individuals. Different laboratories and diverse techniques were used to prepare libraries and sequence TCR repertoires, to increase sequencing depth and limit assay-specific biases. Leukapheresis yielded between about 0.85 and 9 billion PBMCs per donor. What the work shows at the level of the full study, not this receptor alone: Because the study included only a small number of donors, the genetic and exposure-history diversity represented was limited. Only blood was sampled, and tissue TCR repertoires likely differ from those in blood. Pairwise subsampling indicated that sequencing depth was expected to affect the degree of clonotype sharing among donors.

Using the deep immunoSEQ assay, multiplex PCR amplified TCR CDR3 regions from genomic DNA. Extracted genomic DNA from each cell subset was distributed evenly across all wells of several immunoSEQ 96-well plates, and each plate was treated as a replicate. For unsorted PBMC, roughly 0.3 ug genomic DNA, equal to about 29,000 T cell genomes, was loaded into each replicate PCR. Genomic DNA from unsorted PBMC was sequenced over ten immunoSEQ deep assay plates. Purified libraries were quantified with a Qubit 3.0 fluorometer, sized on a Bioanalyzer 2100, and re-quantified with the KAPA Library Quantification kit. A separate single-read 150-cycle Illumina NextSeq 550 flow cell was used to sequence each immunoSEQ 96-well plate. The source study handled its data this way. Because the immunoSEQ output included only junctional sequences and no quality scores, the filtering could not be the same as the filtering used for full-length reads. To assign V/J genes and CDR3, sequences were annotated against IMGT germline references using PyIR, a Python wrapper for IgBLAST v1.9. Reads were filtered out if the reads had weak V/J assignments (E-value above 1e-6), no CDR3, stop codons, out-of-frame junctions, or ambiguous translated residues. V3J clonotypes were defined by identical inferred V gene, J gene, and CDR3 amino acid sequence. Percentage overlap between repertoires was computed as shared unique clonotypes divided by the size of the smaller repertoire. RTK rarefaction, the Chao1 estimator, and Recon v2.1 estimates of unobserved clonotypes were used to assess repertoire richness. The table comes from immuneACCESS by way of TCRdb, which keeps in-frame sequences with V and J called. Part of the clones is missing from these tables; in studies checked, under half for an unresolved V gene and the rest for unknown reasons. For V, J and clone size, that table is used; D and trimming come from the DNA. The sample records 400,000 to 500,000 clones, 79% of which are singletons. The ten largest clones take up roughly 12% of the sample.

The donors were healthy, HIV-negative adults with no recently reported acute infections or vaccinations. Only Caucasian adults living in Nashville, Tennessee, USA were represented among the donors. In the unsorted samples, 90 million to 100 million PBMCs were counted, and genomic DNA was extracted using the QIAamp DNA Blood Mini kit. Blood was collected by leukapheresis, and PBMCs were isolated by Ficoll-Histopaque density gradient centrifugation and then cryopreserved in liquid nitrogen vapor phase. The sample comprised PBMCs. This clonotype was obtained from a woman in her 40s in good health. Some clones in this sample may be carry-over from other donors' samples.

The nucleotide sequence is given as TGTGCCAGCAGCCCAGGGGCGGGGTACGAGCAGTACTTC. Its translation reads: CASSPGAGYEQYF. The rearranged segments are TRBV11-2 and TRBJ2-7, with the D call tentatively TRBD1 or TRBD2, each fitting 6 bases. Per the germline V gene, SGHAT is the CDR1 and FQNNGV is the CDR2. V sheds 5 bases and J sheds 4 bases, leaving 12 bases between their ends. Measured from the cysteine to the phenylalanine, the CDR3 is 13 residues long. Only the CDR3 DNA stays, 39 bases, in frame from base 1. Beyond the CDR3, the reference TRBV11-2 and TRBJ2-7 genes provide the residues; the full variable domain reads: EAGVAQSPRYKIIEKRQSVAFWCNPISGHATLYWYQQILGQGPKLLIQFQNNGVVDDSQLPKDRFSAERLKGVDSTLKIQPAKLEDSAVYLCASSPGAGYEQYFGPGTRLTVT.